The clone carrying this TCR beta chain appeared a few times. This sample stems from a study of blood T cell repertoires in COVID-19. In the authors' workflow: Amplifying reference gene primers gave estimates of nucleated cell counts. TCRdb keeps only in-frame clones here, not all; method: immunoSEQ multiplex PCR. V and J calls and clone size come straight from that table; D and trimming were deduced from the DNA. Here the sample spans about 210,000 clones, approximately 85% being singletons. Sequencing was done on a sample of peripheral blood. This TCR was recovered from a man aged 45 to 65 with COVID-19, enrolled during active disease.

CDR3 coding DNA: TGTGCCAGCAGTAAGACAGAGTCTGGAAACACCATATATTTT. Residues: CASSKTESGNTIYF. The chain employs TRBV3-1 (or the pseudogene TRBV3-2) and TRBJ1-3; a possible D gene is TRBD1 (5 bases). The CDR3 is 14 residues long. Looked up from germline, CDR1 is LGHDT and CDR2 is YNNKEL (reference sequence). The V and J ends lost 6 bases and 1 base respectively, with 10 bases between them.